This T cell receptor (beta chain) stems from a study of vaccination and CD4 T cells after COVID-19 (dated by TCRdb to between 2021 and 2024). With regard to the full study: Convalescent patients had a positive SARS-CoV-2 result on nasal swab PCR, and of these patients, several had mild disease and one had severe disease. The convalescent cohort included six males and four females, with two Hispanic individuals, seven Caucasians, two Asians and one multiracial person. Two doses of either the Pfizer-BioNTech BNT162b2 vaccine (n=8) or the Moderna mRNA-1273 vaccine (n=2) were administered to participants. Post-COVID blood samples from convalescent patients were collected a median of around 100 days after diagnosis, with a range of about 30 to 170 days. The time from the second vaccine dose to post-vaccine blood sampling had a median of roughly 77 days and ranged from roughly 12 to 241 days. Overlapping spike peptide pools from SARS-CoV-2 and from the common cold coronaviruses HCoV-NL63, HCoV-OC43 and HCoV-229E were used as culture stimuli. Control cultures received a CEFX viral epitope pool as the positive control, an HIV-1 Nef peptide pool as the negative control, or no peptide. In ten to eleven COVID-19 convalescent patients and 4 infection-naive healthy vaccine recipients, the spike-specific CD4+ TCR repertoire before mRNA vaccination was compared with the repertoire after mRNA vaccination.

What this sample's treatment or condition label stands for: 10-day PBMC culture with coronavirus spike peptide pools or control peptides (ViraFEST assay). To expand antigen-specific T cells with peptide pools and then pick out the expanded clonotypes through TCR sequencing, the study relied on the ViraFEST assay. The convalescent patients' positive SARS-CoV-2 PCR tests fell between March and December 2020, which was before the Alpha, Beta and Delta variants emerged in the United States. PBMCs were cultured at roughly 1.8 million per well in IMDM supplemented with about 5.5% human AB serum and around 10 IU/ml IL-2, with around 10 ug/ml peptide pools added. On days 3 and 7, half of the culture medium was replaced with fresh IL-2-containing medium. CD4+ T cells were isolated after 10 days of culture through negative selection using the EasySep CD4+ T cell isolation kit. PBMCs were separated from whole blood using Ficoll-Paque Plus gradient centrifugation and then either used fresh or cryopreserved at -140C. Triplicate wells were generally used for each culture condition.

Worth noting for this clonotype: Its antigen is unknown. One base away there is no much larger clone; base qualities are not given.

Library method: PCR. At the Johns Hopkins FTIC core, DNA from the cultured CD4+ T cells underwent TCR sequencing with the Oncomine TCR Beta short-read assay. The QIAamp micro DNA kit was used to extract genomic DNA from the cultured CD4+ T cells. The Oncomine TCR Beta libraries from cultured CD4+ T cells were pooled using unique dual indexes and then sequenced on an Illumina iSeq 100. In the source study's methods: Non-productive sequences were filtered out, and CDR3s that did not start with C, did not end with F or W, or were shorter than 7 amino acids were discarded. The MANAFEST web application identified antigen-specific clonotypes by comparing peptide-stimulated wells against reference wells and other culture wells. Positive clones required FDR below 0.05, an odds ratio above 5, and productive frequency above 0.1% in at least two of three replicate wells. Cross-reactive clonotypes were defined as significantly expanded in both SARS-CoV-2 spike wells and at least one common cold coronavirus spike condition. Using R version 3.6.1, CDR3 homology was evaluated through Levenshtein distances (stringdist) along with unrooted phylogenetic trees (ape). The raw public reads went through TCRdb reprocessing: fastp at Q25, MiXCR clone calling, in-frame beta chains kept. A single entry per CDR3 protein holds the most common genes and DNA from its merged rows. These V and J calls rely on TCRdb rather than the paper's analysis. Present in this sample are some 8,900 distinct CDR3 sequences, approximately 50% of which were seen just once. The ten largest account for over 20% of the sample.

Summary of the overall study and its limitations: Among the post-vaccine SARS-CoV-2-reactive clones in convalescent patients, a median 86.3% showed up only after vaccination, which suggests vaccine-specific priming. An increase in the median number of SARS-CoV-2-reactive clonotypes from 20 to 25 after infection to roughly 38 after vaccination was observed, but the change was not found to be significant. The number of convalescent patients in the study was relatively small, and the study did not examine early timepoints following natural infection. Of the vaccine-specific clones in convalescent patients, 304 of 307, or nearly all, reacted only to SARS-CoV-2 spike and did not cross-react with common cold coronaviruses.

V is shortened by 1 base, J by 3 bases, and the region joining them spans 10 bases. The germline V gene specifies SGHTA as CDR1 and FQGNSA as CDR2. Including the terminal cysteine and phenylalanine, the CDR3 comprises 14 residues. Here the CDR3 DNA is all that survives: 42 bases in frame from base 1. Sample: CD4+ T cells from blood, cultured in vitro. The V and J genes are TRBV7-2 and TRBJ2-7; confidence is insufficient to name the D gene. This sequence originates from a human donor who had recovered from COVID-19. CDR3 loop: CASSLEALIYEQYF. The sequenced DNA: TGTGCCAGCAGCTTAGAAGCGTTGATCTACGAGCAGTACTTC.